This TCR beta chain was identified during a study of vaccination and CD4 T cells after COVID-19. Study information: The study enrolled six male and four female convalescents, two of whom were Hispanic.

An Oncomine TCR Beta short-read assay was used to sequence the DNA from cultured CD4+ T cells. Extraction of genomic DNA was performed on cultured CD4+ T cells. TCRdb reprocessed the PCR reads via MiXCR and lists one record per CDR3 protein. The sample yields approximately 20,000 distinct CDR3 sequences, more than 70% seen once. The treatment was: roughly 10-day PBMC culture with coronavirus spike peptide pools or control peptides (ViraFEST assay). This clonotype was seen a few times. Antigen: not known. With 1 base removed from V and 7 bases from J, the gap between germline ends came to 13 bases. Germline V gene data show CDR1 as SGHNT and CDR2 as YENEEA. The CDR3 covers 14 residues.

The specimen was CD4+ T cells from blood, cultured in vitro, collected after SARS-CoV-2 vaccination. This TCR came from a human donor who received a COVID-19 vaccine. This sequence joins TRBV11-3 and TRBJ1-1; no clear D gene. The CDR3 DNA reads TGTGCCAGCAGCTTAGGGTGGCGAGCGCTTGAAGCTTTCTTT. Protein product: CASSLGWRALEAFF.